The rows below give T cell receptor beta chains drawn from one sample of a study of T cells in Graves' hyperthyroidism and ophthalmopathy. TCRdb fed the multiplex PCR reads into MiXCR, producing one record per CDR3 protein. There are nearly 600,000 distinct CDR3 sequences in the sample; 13% to 15% occur only once, and roughly 7% lies in the top ten. What was sequenced was blood. The receptor source for this set is a young woman with Graves' ophthalmopathy. CDR3s leave out the opening cysteine and the closing phenylalanine or tryptophan. D genes are given only for firm matches. Size is stated for part of the rows, as once, few or many counts, or as a class when the clone is expanded.

TRBV6-1	.	.	TRBJ1-3	ASSLQGPGNTIY
TRBV2	.	many	TRBJ1-1	ASEGGNTEAF
TRBV12-3/TRBV12-4	.	few	TRBJ1-2	ASSHGLGSYGYT
TRBV9	TRBD2	many	TRBJ2-1	ASSVGGGTSGSSHNEQF
TRBV28	TRBD1	many	TRBJ1-1	ATHGQGGTEAF
TRBV12-3/TRBV12-4	.	many	TRBJ1-3	ASSKSVTIY
TRBV30	TRBD1	many	TRBJ1-5	AWTSTGGGQPQH
TRBV30	TRBD1	many	TRBJ1-4	AWRVTGGIEKLF
TRBV3-1	TRBD1	many	TRBJ2-1	ASSHTTGTGGYNEQF
TRBV4-1	.	few	TRBJ1-5	ASSHPFGQSNQPQH
TRBV5-8	.	many	TRBJ1-4	ASSRRPGHSNEKLF
TRBV5-4	.	few	TRBJ1-2	ASSLGAINYGYT
TRBV19	TRBD2	.	TRBJ2-1	ASSIGLAGLNRNEQF
TRBV2	.	.	TRBJ2-1	ASSDRTYNEQF
TRBV6-6	.	.	TRBJ1-1	ASSYSRRGNTEAF
TRBV7-2	.	many	TRBJ1-5	ASSLGAGTRNQPQH
TRBV4-2	.	.	TRBJ2-7	ASSQERPVRGSSYEQY
TRBV6-2/TRBV6-3	TRBD1	few	TRBJ1-5	ASSYPTQGENQPQH
TRBV12-3/TRBV12-4	TRBD1	many	TRBJ2-3	ASSFGTGLDTQY
TRBV18	.	many	TRBJ2-1	ASSPPYNEQF
TRBV19	.	.	TRBJ2-6	ASTLSGANVLT
TRBV4-1	.	many	TRBJ2-1	ASSGTEEQF
TRBV18	.	.	TRBJ1-3	ASSPTFGQSFSGNTIY
TRBV5-1	.	many	TRBJ2-1	ASSLGMLLAYEQF
TRBV28	.	many	TRBJ1-2	ASSFQADSNYGYT
TRBV7-7	.	.	TRBJ2-7	AGSPPGTGYEQY
TRBV6-2/TRBV6-3	.	.	TRBJ2-1	ASRRRDEQF
TRBV28	.	.	TRBJ2-3	ASSPLTGREDTQY
TRBV7-2	.	many	TRBJ2-1	ASSFDGYNEQF
TRBV28	TRBD2	many	TRBJ2-7	ASSFSLAGVYEQY
TRBV11-2	.	many	TRBJ2-1	ASSLVRGRYNEQF
TRBV6-1	.	.	TRBJ2-1	ASSTYRGHEQF
TRBV7-3	TRBD2	many	TRBJ2-1	ASSLLAGGPGNEQF
TRBV3-1	.	many	TRBJ2-7	ASSQGSGAYEQY
TRBV12-3/TRBV12-4	.	many	TRBJ2-7	ASSFTGWKYEQY
TRBV12-3/TRBV12-4	.	many	TRBJ1-2	ASSLERRTNYGYT
TRBV5-6	TRBD1	.	TRBJ1-1	ASSQDRVLTEAF
TRBV19	TRBD1	many	TRBJ1-5	ASSTQGAAQPQH
TRBV27	TRBD2	many	TRBJ2-1	ASSLWVAGGRRNEQF
TRBV27	TRBD2	many	TRBJ2-1	ASSLLASGSGISYNEQF
TRBV7-3	TRBD1	many	TRBJ2-7	ASSRTGTGYEQY
TRBV27	TRBD2	many	TRBJ2-7	ASSPRLAGALYEQY
TRBV28	.	.	TRBJ1-1	ATRRTARGAF
TRBV10-3	.	few	TRBJ2-1	AIRDENEQF
TRBV28	TRBD2	.	TRBJ2-1	ASSSPGSGTAGNEQF
TRBV11-1	.	many	TRBJ2-3	ASSLAGRTGTDTQY
TRBV3-1	.	many	TRBJ1-2	ASSQVRAGGYT
TRBV12-3/TRBV12-4	TRBD2	.	TRBJ2-1	ASTGLAGVMNEQF
TRBV13	.	many	TRBJ2-5	ASSPPDGAQETQY
TRBV28	.	many	TRBJ1-1	ASSFGRYNEAF
TRBV3-1	.	many	TRBJ2-1	ASSQDRTGSNEQF
TRBV2	.	many	TRBJ2-1	ASHILAGDEQF
TRBV7-9	.	many	TRBJ2-1	ASSLDAYEQF
TRBV20-1	.	many	TRBJ2-1	SARDTRANEQF
TRBV7-9	.	few	TRBJ2-5	ASSRHLTGIEETQY
TRBV11-2	TRBD2	many	TRBJ2-3	ASSFYGLAGGTDTQY
TRBV11-2	TRBD1	.	TRBJ2-3	ASSLGGTGGDTQY
TRBV6-1	.	few	TRBJ2-1	ASSRLGPNEQF